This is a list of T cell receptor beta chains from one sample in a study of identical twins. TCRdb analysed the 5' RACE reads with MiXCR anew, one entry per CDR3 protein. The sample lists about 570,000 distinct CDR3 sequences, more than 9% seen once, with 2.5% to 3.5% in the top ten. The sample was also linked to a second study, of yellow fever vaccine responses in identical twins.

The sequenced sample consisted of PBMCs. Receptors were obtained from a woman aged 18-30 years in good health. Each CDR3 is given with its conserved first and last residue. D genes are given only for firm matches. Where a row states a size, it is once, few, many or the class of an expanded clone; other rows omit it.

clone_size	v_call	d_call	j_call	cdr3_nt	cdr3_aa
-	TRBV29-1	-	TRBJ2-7	TGCAGCCTCCGGGGTATGGGGGACCACTCCTACGAGCAGTACTTC	CSLRGMGDHSYEQYF
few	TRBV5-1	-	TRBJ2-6	TGCGCCAGCAGCTGGCCCGGGGAGGCCAACGTCCTGACTTTC	CASSWPGEANVLTF
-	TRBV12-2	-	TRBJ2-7	TGTGCAAGTCGCTTGTTGGGGATGACGGGTCCTCGCTACGAGCAGTACTTC	CASRLLGMTGPRYEQYF
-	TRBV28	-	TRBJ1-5	TGTGCCAGCAGTTTTCTCGATCAGCCCCAGCATTTT	CASSFLDQPQHF
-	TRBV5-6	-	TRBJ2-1	TGTGCCAGCAGCTTGGGACCTCCCTACAATGAGCAGTTCTTC	CASSLGPPYNEQFF
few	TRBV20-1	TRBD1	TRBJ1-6	TGCAGTGCTAGAGATCACAGGGGAACCTATAATTCACCCCTCCACTTT	CSARDHRGTYNSPLHF
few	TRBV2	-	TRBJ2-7	TGTGCCAGCAGTGACGGTAATGCTTACGAGCAGTACTTC	CASSDGNAYEQYF
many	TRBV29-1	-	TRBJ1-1	TGCAGCGTTGAGGAGGACCTCAACACTGAAGCTTTCTTT	CSVEEDLNTEAFF
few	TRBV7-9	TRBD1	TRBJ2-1	TGTGCCAGCAGCCGGACAGGGGGGACCGGGTACTACAATGAGCAGTTCTTC	CASSRTGGTGYYNEQFF
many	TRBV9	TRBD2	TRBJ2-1	TGTGCCAGCAGCCTTTCCGGACTAGCAAATCCTCGTGAGCAGTTCTTC	CASSLSGLANPREQFF
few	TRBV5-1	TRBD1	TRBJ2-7	TGCGCCAGCAGCTTCGGGACAGGGGCAACCAGCGAGCAGTACTTC	CASSFGTGATSEQYF
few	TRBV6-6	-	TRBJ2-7	TGTGCCAGCAGTCCCCGTACTTACGAGCAGTACTTC	CASSPRTYEQYF